The text below deals with one TCR beta chain. This sample was included in a study of blood T cell repertoires in COVID-19. Only in-frame clones appear in the TCRdb table, and some are missing; sequencing was by immunoSEQ multiplex PCR. Of some 200,000 clones in the sample, 88% were seen once. Looked up from germline, CDR1 is MNHNY and CDR2 is SVGAGI (reference sequence). The J segment lost 6 bases and the V segment lost 7 bases, leaving 9 bases of the junction unmatched. This CDR3 has 13 residues. The sequence was collected from a man aged 40-50 years with active or convalescent COVID-19. The rearrangement joins TRBV6-6 to TRBJ2-7; 7 nucleotides match TRBD1. Sample: peripheral blood. CDR3 protein: CASTKDRSTEQYF. DNA of the CDR3: TGTGCCAGCACTAAGGACAGGTCTACCGAGCAGTACTTC.